This TCR beta chain was recovered during a study of OX40 agonist ivuxolimab in advanced cancers. A history of autoimmune disease or systemic immunosuppression excluded patients. Germline assignment: CDR1 MDHEN and CDR2 SYDVKM. This CDR3 region has 12 residues. Between the trimmed V and J ends, which lost 5 bases and 4 bases, there was a span of 6 bases. Points from the study as a whole: Dose levels from 0.1 to 3.0 mg/kg saw CD4+ and CD8+ blood T cells expand clonally by week 6.

Libraries were prepared by immunoSEQ multiplex PCR; TCRdb keeps only in-frame clonotypes and omits some of them. The table records 55,000 to 90,000 clones, roughly 80% of them present only once. In its sample, this clone was seen once. Its specificity is not known. The chain combines TRBV28 with TRBJ1-5, with unresolved D. The sequence was collected from an adult with an advanced solid tumor such as melanoma, head and neck, liver or kidney cancer. This sample comprised CD4+ or CD8+ T cells sorted from blood, obtained in a trial of the OX40 agonist ivuxolimab. The CDR3 protein is CASSPQNQPQHF. DNA for the CDR3: TGTGCCAGCAGTCCTCAGAATCAGCCCCAGCATTTT.